These T cell receptor beta chains were read from a single sample in a study of CD8+CD57+ T cells in acquired aplastic anemia. Each CDR3 protein gets one entry after TCRdb re-called the reads with MiXCR. The table records hundreds of thousands of distinct CDR3 sequences, about three fifths of them present only once. Sequences were obtained from sorted CD4+, CD8+, or CD8+CD57+ T cells (not recorded which) from PBMCs. The origin of the receptors is a human donor with aplastic anemia. The CDR3 runs from the conserved cysteine through the conserved F or W. The order of the fields is clone size, V gene, D gene, J gene, CDR3 protein, CDR3 DNA. A D gene is named only where the DNA matches it firmly. Rows give clone size only sometimes, using once, few, many, or a class for an expanded clone.

size: -; V: TRBV7-9; D: -; J: TRBJ1-6; CDR3: CTSNLVADSPLHF; DNA: TGTACCAGCAACTTAGTGGCAGATTCACCCCTCCACTTT
size: -; V: TRBV7-3; D: TRBD1; J: TRBJ2-7; CDR3: CASSSGTGDNEQYF; DNA: TGTGCCAGCAGCTCAGGGACAGGGGATAATGAGCAGTACTTC
size: -; V: TRBV5-6; D: TRBD2; J: TRBJ2-1; CDR3: CASSLEAGAYNEQFF; DNA: TGTGCCAGCAGCTTGGAAGCGGGGGCCTACAATGAGCAGTTCTTC
size: -; V: TRBV19; D: -; J: TRBJ1-5; CDR3: CASSRQGGNQPQHF; DNA: TGTGCCAGTAGTCGTCAGGGTGGCAATCAGCCCCAGCATTTT
size: -; V: TRBV7-9; D: -; J: TRBJ2-7; CDR3: CASSDRPQEQYF; DNA: TGTGCCAGCAGCGACAGGCCCCAGGAGCAGTACTTC
size: many; V: TRBV7-3; D: -; J: TRBJ2-1; CDR3: CASSLTSSSYNEQFF; DNA: TGTGCCAGCAGCTTAACTAGCTCGAGTTACAATGAGCAGTTCTTC
size: -; V: TRBV24-1; D: TRBD1; J: TRBJ2-3; CDR3: CATSDSGTDTDTRYF; DNA: TGTGCCACCAGTGATTCCGGGACAGACACAGATACGCGGTATTTT
size: many; V: TRBV12-3/TRBV12-4; D: -; J: TRBJ1-3; CDR3: CASPFGQQGNTIYF; DNA: TGTGCCAGCCCCTTTGGACAGCAAGGAAACACCATATATTTT
size: -; V: TRBV20-1; D: TRBD2; J: TRBJ2-3; CDR3: CSARVLAGGPYTQYF; DNA: TGCAGTGCTAGAGTGCTAGCGGGGGGGCCCTATACGCAGTATTTT
size: -; V: TRBV5-1; D: TRBD1; J: TRBJ2-5; CDR3: CASTITQGKETQYF; DNA: TGCGCCAGCACCATCACACAGGGGAAGGAGACCCAGTACTTC
size: -; V: TRBV2; D: -; J: TRBJ2-7; CDR3: CASSIRGGEQYF; DNA: TGTGCCAGCAGTATAAGGGGGGGCGAGCAGTACTTC
size: many; V: TRBV9; D: -; J: TRBJ2-7; CDR3: CASSVGESHGGYEQYF; DNA: TGTGCCAGCAGCGTAGGAGAAAGCCATGGGGGCTACGAGCAGTACTTC
size: few; V: TRBV30; D: TRBD2; J: TRBJ2-1; CDR3: CAWSVGLAGYEQFF; DNA: TGTGCCTGGAGTGTGGGACTAGCGGGGTATGAGCAGTTCTTC
size: many; V: TRBV6-1; D: -; J: TRBJ1-1; CDR3: CASSDSDTVVLAAFF; DNA: TGTGCCAGCAGTGACTCGGACACGGTCGTTTTGGCAGCTTTCTTT
size: -; V: TRBV20-1; D: TRBD2; J: TRBJ2-3; CDR3: CSAPASGGSTDTQYF; DNA: TGCAGTGCTCCTGCTAGCGGAGGTTCCACAGATACGCAGTATTTT
size: once; V: TRBV5-1; D: TRBD2; J: TRBJ2-7; CDR3: CASSLLAGNTGEQYF; DNA: TGCGCCAGCAGCTTGCTAGCGGGTAACACCGGGGAGCAGTACTTC
size: -; V: TRBV7-9; D: -; J: TRBJ1-4; CDR3: CASSKRQDTNEKLFF; DNA: TGTGCCAGCAGCAAACGGCAGGACACTAATGAAAAACTGTTTTTT
size: many; V: TRBV6-1; D: TRBD1; J: TRBJ1-5; CDR3: CASSENTGGNQPQHF; DNA: TGTGCCAGCAGTGAAAATACAGGGGGCAATCAGCCCCAGCATTTT
size: -; V: TRBV15; D: -; J: TRBJ1-5; CDR3: CATSKDWGGVQHF; DNA: TGTGCCACCAGCAAAGATTGGGGAGGGGTCCAGCATTTT
size: few; V: TRBV9; D: TRBD1; J: TRBJ1-6; CDR3: CASSVGQGDRLHF; DNA: TGTGCCAGCAGCGTAGGACAGGGGGACCGTCTCCACTTT
size: few; V: TRBV7-6; D: -; J: TRBJ1-2; CDR3: CASSLVGDGYTF; DNA: TGTGCCAGCAGCTTAGTGGGGGATGGCTACACCTTC
size: many; V: TRBV28; D: -; J: TRBJ2-2; CDR3: CASSSSVRELFF; DNA: TGTGCCAGCAGTTCTTCCGTCCGGGAGCTGTTTTTT
size: -; V: TRBV29-1; D: -; J: TRBJ2-7; CDR3: CSVAWGYSEQYF; DNA: TGCAGCGTTGCCTGGGGGTACAGCGAGCAGTACTTC
size: few; V: TRBV9; D: -; J: TRBJ2-7; CDR3: CASSVDGGGSYEQYF; DNA: TGTGCCAGCAGCGTAGACGGCGGCGGATCCTACGAGCAGTACTTC
size: -; V: TRBV12-3/TRBV12-4; D: -; J: TRBJ1-1; CDR3: CASSLALWRGKRDTEAFF; DNA: TGTGCCAGCAGTTTAGCGCTATGGAGGGGAAAAAGAGACACTGAAGCTTTCTTT
size: many; V: TRBV19; D: -; J: TRBJ1-1; CDR3: CASSIRHRDTEAFF; DNA: TGTGCCAGTAGTATTCGTCACAGGGACACTGAAGCTTTCTTT